This entry describes one T cell receptor (beta chain). The junction departs from germline at one end; a sequencing error may be responsible. Germline V gives CDR1 LNHDA, CDR2 SQIVND (reference sequence). CDR3 length: 11 residues. This specimen comes from a study of OX40 agonist ivuxolimab in advanced cancers. Here immunoSEQ multiplex PCR was the method, and the copy in TCRdb shows in-frame clones only, minus some. The table lists about 58,000 clones, less than 90% of them singletons, with over 0.65% in the top ten. The material was CD4+ or CD8+ T cells sorted from blood, obtained in a trial of the OX40 agonist ivuxolimab. The V call is TRBV19, the J call TRBJ1-2; D unclear. The receptor's source is an adult with an advanced solid tumor such as melanoma, head and neck, liver or kidney cancer. The CDR3 sequence: CASSANIGLSF. The CDR3, as DNA: TGTGCCAGTAGTGCAAATATTGGACTCTCCTTC. Filled out from reference TRBV19 and TRBJ1-2, the complete variable domain reads DGGITQSPKYLFRKEGQNVTLSCEQNLNHDAMYWYRQDPGQGLRLIYYSQIVNDFQKGDIAEGYSVSREKKESFPLTVTSAQKNPTAFYLCASSANIGLSFGSGTRLTVV.